The 2 T cell receptor beta chains listed next were all sequenced from one sample in a study of T cells in localized non-small cell lung cancer. The table came from immunoSEQ multiplex PCR; TCRdb's copy has only in-frame clones and leaves some out. The sample contains about 33,000 clones, around nine tenths of which appear only once. The sample consisted of peripheral blood, taken before any cancer treatment. The receptors stem from a female donor of 60 years or more with stage I lung adenocarcinoma.

This rearrangement joins TRBV5-1 to TRBJ2-7; perhaps TRBD1 as D (5 bases). Trimming took 0 bases from V and 5 from J, leaving 15 bases between them. The germline V gene has CDR1 SGHRS and CDR2 YFSETQ. The CDR3 contains 15 residues. CDR3 region: CASSLDRTYADEQYF. In DNA, the CDR3 is TGCGCCAGCAGCTTGGACAGGACCTATGCCGACGAGCAGTACTTC.

The chain has TRBV6-5 and TRBJ1-2; TRBD1 is a possible D gene (6 bases). This CDR3 is 14 amino acids long. Trimming pared 2 bases from V and 0 bases from J, leaving 7 bases between. Germline CDR1 reads MNHEY; CDR2 reads SVGAGI. The DNA for the CDR3 is TGTGCCAGCAGTTACGGACAGACTAACTATGGCTACACCTTC. It specifies CASSYGQTNYGYTF.